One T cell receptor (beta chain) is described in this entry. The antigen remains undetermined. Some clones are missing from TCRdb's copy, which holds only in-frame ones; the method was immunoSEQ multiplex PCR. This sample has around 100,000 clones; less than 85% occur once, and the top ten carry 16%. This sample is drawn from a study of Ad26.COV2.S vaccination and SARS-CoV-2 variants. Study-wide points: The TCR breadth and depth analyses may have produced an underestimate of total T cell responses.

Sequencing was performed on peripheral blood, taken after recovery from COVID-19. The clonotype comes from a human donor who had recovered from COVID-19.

CDR3 sequence reads: CASSFTYSNQPQHF. CDR3 in DNA: TGTGCCAGCAGTTTCACATATAGCAATCAGCCCCAGCATTTT. The rearrangement uses TRBV28 and TRBJ1-5; no definite D call. The CDR3 sequence is 14 residues long. The V end lost 3 bases, the J end lost 0 bases, and 6 bases lay between the germline ends. CDR1 MDHEN and CDR2 SYDVKM come from the germline V gene.